This is a list of T cell receptor beta chains from one sample in a study of control samples from healthy donors and cancer patients. Here immunoSEQ multiplex PCR was the method, and the copy in TCRdb shows in-frame clones only, minus some. The repertoire holds 100,000 to 150,000 clones, with roughly 90% as singletons. Sequencing used blood. The receptors come from a woman between 50 and 59 years old in good health. CDR3s include the opening cysteine and the closing phenylalanine or tryptophan. A D gene is named only where the DNA matches it firmly. The listing skips clone size in some rows; elsewhere it reads once, few, many or a size class.

J gene | V gene | D gene | clone size | CDR3 protein | CDR3 DNA
TRBJ2-5 | TRBV7-2 | NA | NA | CASSSLGGGGRETQYF | TGTGCCAGCAGCTCCTTGGGAGGGGGAGGCCGAGAGACCCAGTACTTC
TRBJ1-2 | TRBV7-9 | NA | NA | CASSSEQGFRGYTF | TGTGCCAGCAGCTCCGAACAGGGTTTTCGTGGCTACACCTTC
TRBJ2-3 | TRBV10-3 | NA | once | CAISRPTGDTQYF | TGTGCCATCAGTAGACCGACGGGGGATACGCAGTATTTT
TRBJ1-2 | TRBV11-2 | NA | NA | CASSLGGASPGF | TGTGCCAGCAGCTTAGGGGGCGCCAGCCCGGGTTTC
TRBJ1-3 | TRBV12-2 | NA | once | CASRPSAPGYTGNTIYF | TGTGCAAGTCGCCCCAGCGCCCCAGGCTATACTGGAAACACCATATATTTT
TRBJ1-4 | TRBV5-1 | NA | NA | CASSLWGSGNEKLFF | TGCGCCAGCAGCTTGTGGGGTTCTGGGAATGAAAAACTGTTTTTT
TRBJ1-4 | TRBV4-2 | TRBD1 | NA | CASSPPGQGVVMANEKLFF | TGTGCCAGCAGCCCTCCGGGACAGGGAGTAGTTATGGCTAATGAAAAACTGTTTTTT
TRBJ1-1 | TRBV6-6 | TRBD1 | NA | CASSRPGTETTEAFF | TGTGCCAGCAGTAGACCCGGGACAGAGACCACTGAAGCTTTCTTT
TRBJ1-4 | TRBV29-1 | NA | NA | CSVRPAGEKLFF | TGCAGCGTTCGGCCGGCAGGTGAAAAACTGTTTTTT
TRBJ1-2 | TRBV11-2 | NA | few | CASSGRPNYGYTF | TGTGCCAGCAGCGGACGGCCTAACTATGGCTACACCTTC
TRBJ1-2 | TRBV19 | NA | NA | CASSIQGLGYTF | TGTGCCAGTAGTATACAGGGGTTGGGCTACACCTTC
TRBJ1-1 | TRBV28 | NA | NA | CASSPQPRGTEAFF | TGTGCCAGCAGTCCCCAGCCCCGCGGGACTGAAGCTTTCTTT
TRBJ2-3 | TRBV11-1 | TRBD1 | NA | CASSEDRGLADTQYF | TGTGCCAGCAGCGAAGACAGGGGGTTAGCTGATACGCAGTATTTT
TRBJ2-6 | TRBV15 | NA | NA | CATGGNSGANVLTF | TGTGCCACCGGGGGGAACTCTGGGGCCAACGTCCTGACTTTC
TRBJ2-7 | TRBV6-1 | NA | NA | CASSESIASYEQYF | TGTGCCAGCAGTGAAAGTATAGCCTCCTACGAGCAGTACTTC
TRBJ1-1 | TRBV6-1 | NA | once | CASSEAHPTSFF | TGTGCCAGCAGTGAAGCCCACCCTACGTCTTTCTTT
TRBJ2-4 | TRBV6-5 | NA | NA | CASSYGVGLAKNIQYF | TGTGCCAGCAGTTACGGTGTCGGGTTGGCCAAAAACATTCAGTACTTC